The 7 T cell receptor beta chains below all came from one sample that was sequenced in a study of blood T cell repertoires in COVID-19. Data came from immunoSEQ multiplex PCR; TCRdb stores just in-frame clones and leaves some out. In the table there are roughly 300,000 clones, around nine tenths of which are singletons. The sample consisted of peripheral blood. These receptors all come from a woman in her thirties with COVID-19, enrolled during active disease.

The chain couples TRBV6-6 to TRBJ2-7, with D possibly TRBD1 on 7 matching bases. Trimming removed 5 bases at V and 2 bases at J, with 22 bases between. The CDR3 spans 17 residues. Germline V lookup: CDR1 MNHNY, CDR2 SVGAGI (reference sequence). The CDR3 loop is CASSPRQGLGWTYEQYF. CDR3 nucleotide sequence: TGTGCCAGCAGTCCCCGACAGGGACTGGGTTGGACCTACGAGCAGTACTTC.

V is TRBV19 and J is TRBJ2-7; 8 bases align to TRBD1. The V segment lost 3 bases and the J segment 4 bases; nucleotides outside the gene matches: 2. Germline CDR1 is LNHDA and CDR2 is SQIVND (reference sequence). CDR3 length: 13 amino acids. The CDR3, as DNA: TGTGCCAGTAGTATCGGGGACAGGTACGAGCAGTACTTC. The encoded protein is CASSIGDRYEQYF.

This clone was observed a single time. The chain links TRBV20-1 to TRBJ1-2, with TRBD1 matching 12 bases. Germline V gene lookup returns CDR1 DFQATT and CDR2 SNEGSKA (reference sequence). This CDR3 region has 13 residues. V shed 3 bases and J 7 bases; nucleotides not matched to a gene: 3. This CDR3 is CSASGTGGSGYTF. The DNA of the CDR3 is TGCAGTGCTAGTGGGACAGGGGGCTCTGGCTACACCTTC.

CDR3 DNA: TGTGCCAGCAGCTTAGAGTGGGACTCGGGGGCCCAGTACTTC. Residues: CASSLEWDSGAQYF. V is TRBV7-9 and J is TRBJ2-5; maybe TRBD2 (6 bases). Germline V gives CDR1 SEHNR, CDR2 FQNEAQ (reference sequence). V lost 1 base, J lost 9 bases, and 15 bases lay in between. This CDR3 has 14 amino acids.

The CDR3 is CATSFRRRNTEAFF. DNA of the CDR3: TGTGCCACCAGCTTCCGACGGAGAAACACTGAAGCTTTCTTT. The chain has TRBV15 and TRBJ1-1; D gene uncertain. Germline CDR1 and CDR2: LNHNV and YYDKDF (reference sequence). The CDR3 has 14 residues. Trimming pared 5 bases from V and 2 bases from J, leaving 12 bases between.

This clone has a single count. The chain carries TRBV7-9 and TRBJ1-2; 11 nucleotides line up with TRBD1. The CDR3 is 13 residues long. Germline V lookup: CDR1 SEHNR, CDR2 FQNEAQ (reference sequence). Trimming cost V 3 bases and J 6 bases; bases outside gene matches: 0. CDR3 residues: CASSLGQGDGYTF. The CDR3 bases are TGTGCCAGCAGCTTGGGACAGGGGGATGGCTACACCTTC.

In DNA, the CDR3 is TGTGCCAGCTCACCAGGACAGGGTGGTTCACCCCTCCACTTT. It specifies CASSPGQGGSPLHF. The rearrangement uses TRBV18 and TRBJ1-6; 8 bases are shared with TRBD1. V gave up 2 bases and J gave up 9 bases; unmatched junction bases: 3. This CDR3 has 14 residues. Germline V lookup: CDR1 KGHSH, CDR2 LQKENI.